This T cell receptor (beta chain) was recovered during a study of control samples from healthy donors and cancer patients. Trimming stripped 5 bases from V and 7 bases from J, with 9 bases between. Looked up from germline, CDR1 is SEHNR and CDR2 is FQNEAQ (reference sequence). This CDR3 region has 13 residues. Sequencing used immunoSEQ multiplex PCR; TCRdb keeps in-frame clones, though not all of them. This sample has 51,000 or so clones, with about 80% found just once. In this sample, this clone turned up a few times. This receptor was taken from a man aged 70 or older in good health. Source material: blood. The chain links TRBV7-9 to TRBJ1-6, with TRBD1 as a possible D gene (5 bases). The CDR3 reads CASSITGNSPLHF. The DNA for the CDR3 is TGTGCCAGCAGCATCACAGGAAATTCACCCCTCCACTTT.